This T cell receptor (beta chain) was documented in a study of blood T cells in healthy people across ages. The table lists this clonotype with many counts. Its antigen is as yet unknown. The V and J ends lost 3 bases and 3 bases respectively, with 12 bases between them. This CDR3 is 15 amino acids long. Germline V gives CDR1 MRHNA, CDR2 SNTAGT. Through a sample-barcoded 5' primer and a J-beta primer mix, a second PCR was run for roughly 6 to 11 cycles. Each CDR3 protein is one row after TCRdb ran MiXCR on the 5' RACE reads. The sample carries about 1.7 million distinct CDR3 sequences, approximately 28% recorded once. They isolated at least 6 million PBMCs from each sample. With each sample, at least 5.5 micrograms of total RNA were extracted. Study-wide points: Both naive CD4+ cell counts and diversity were greater in long-lived donors than in aged donors. Lack of knowledge of donor CMV status possibly confounded expanded clonotype changes.

The clonotype was recovered from a woman aged 25 to 39 in good health. The chain uses TRBV6-4 and TRBJ2-1, with D maybe TRBD2 (6 bases). The specimen sequenced was blood. The CDR3 DNA reads as TGTGCCAGCAGTGAAGGGAGGCACAACTACAATGAGCAGTTCTTC. This sequence encodes CASSEGRHNYNEQFF.